Following are 5 T cell receptor beta chains from one sample sequenced in a study of glioma-infiltrating T cells after dendritic cell vaccination. The time point is: after dendritic cell vaccination, including at tumor progression/relapse. The repertoire was sequenced with immunoSEQ multiplex PCR; TCRdb's copy has only in-frame clones and lacks some. This sample has roughly 60,000 clones; about 89% occur once, and the top ten carry roughly 11%. The sample here was blood, taken after dendritic cell vaccination. The origin of the receptors is a human donor with glioblastoma.

The V and J genes are TRBV6-5 and TRBJ2-1; 13 bases agree with TRBD2. This CDR3 comprises 15 residues. After removal of 6 bases from V and 2 bases from J, the junction contained 1 base not matched to a gene. Looked up from germline, CDR1 is MNHEY and CDR2 is SVGAGI. CDR3: CASRTSGRAYNEQFF. The DNA of the CDR3 is TGTGCCAGCAGAACTAGCGGGAGGGCCTACAATGAGCAGTTCTTC.

This clone came up a few times. The chain uses TRBV7-2 and TRBJ2-2; 7 nucleotides align to TRBD1. The V and J ends lost 11 bases and 7 bases, in that order; junction bases with no gene match: 10. The germline gives CDR1 SGHTA, CDR2 FQGNSA. The CDR3 consists of 13 residues. CDR3 bases: TGTGCCCAGGGTAGGGGGCGGAACGGGGAGCTGTTTTTT. As protein: CAQGRGRNGELFF.

The V and J genes are TRBV6-1 and TRBJ2-7; 9 nucleotides align to TRBD1. Germline assignment: CDR1 MNHNS and CDR2 SASEGT. The CDR3 consists of 15 residues. Losses at the gene ends were 5 bases for V and 2 bases for J; bases not matched to a gene: 7. This chain's CDR3 is CASSLLGQGPYEQYF. The DNA for the CDR3 is TGTGCCAGCAGTTTACTGGGACAGGGACCCTACGAGCAGTACTTC.

The chain employs TRBV5-1 and TRBJ2-1; 7 bases match TRBD2. The CDR3 is 15 residues long. Losses at the gene ends were 3 bases for V and 5 bases for J; bases not matched to a gene: 8. Germline V lookup: CDR1 SGHRS, CDR2 YFSETQ. CDR3 coding DNA: TGCGCCAGCAGCTGGGCTAGCGGAGAGAACAATGAGCAGTTCTTC. As protein: CASSWASGENNEQFF.

The chain recombines TRBV9 with TRBJ1-3; no clear D gene. The length of the CDR3 is 17 residues. V was clipped by 2 bases and J by 4 bases, with 19 bases between them. The germline V gene has CDR1 SGDLS and CDR2 YYNGEE. The CDR3 is CASSVRSIEGSGNTIYF. Written as DNA, the CDR3 is TGTGCCAGCAGCGTCAGGTCGATAGAGGGCTCGGGAAACACCATATATTTT.